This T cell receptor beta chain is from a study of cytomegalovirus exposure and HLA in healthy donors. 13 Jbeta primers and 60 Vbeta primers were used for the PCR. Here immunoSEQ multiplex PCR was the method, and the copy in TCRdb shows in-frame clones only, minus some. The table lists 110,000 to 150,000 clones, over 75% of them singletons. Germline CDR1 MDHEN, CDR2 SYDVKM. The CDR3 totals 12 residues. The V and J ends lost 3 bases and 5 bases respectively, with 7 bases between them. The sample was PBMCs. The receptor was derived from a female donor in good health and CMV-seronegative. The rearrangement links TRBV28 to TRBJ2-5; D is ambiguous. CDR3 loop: CASSFLGETQYF. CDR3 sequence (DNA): TGTGCCAGCAGTTTTCTAGGCGAGACCCAGTACTTC. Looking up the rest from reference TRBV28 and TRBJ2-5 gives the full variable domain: DVKVTQSSRYLVKRTGEKVFLECVQDMDHENMFWYRQDPGLGLRLIYFSYDVKMKEKGDIPEGYSVSREKKERFSLILESASTNQTSMYLCASSFLGETQYFGPGTRLLVL.